Below, 14 T cell receptor beta chains from the same sample are listed, as sequenced in a study of T cells after yellow fever vaccination. TCRdb ran MiXCR on the 5' RACE reads and lists one entry per CDR3 protein. This sample has approximately 74,000 distinct CDR3 sequences, with under 6.5% found just once. The source was CD4+ T cells sorted from PBMCs, collected around 15 days after the first yellow fever vaccination. The receptors derive from a man aged 18 to 30 who received the YFV17D yellow fever vaccine.

Many counts were recorded for this clonotype. The chain has TRBV7-2 and TRBJ2-1; 9 bases match TRBD2. V was pared by 4 bases and J by 7 bases, with 11 bases of the junction left unmatched. Germline loops: CDR1 SGHTA, CDR2 FQGNSA. CDR3 length: 16 amino acids. The CDR3 sequence is CASSSPAGGRGNEQFF. For the CDR3, the DNA is TGTGCCAGCAGCTCCCCGGCGGGGGGGCGAGGGAATGAGCAGTTCTTC.

This clonotype was seen more than once but under ten times. This may come from a read error, since a much larger clone is one base off. The rearrangement joins TRBV7-8 to TRBJ2-5; TRBD2 is a possible D gene (6 bases). The CDR3 totals 14 residues. The germline gives CDR1 SGHVS, CDR2 FQNEAQ. With 1 base removed from V and 6 bases from J, the gap between germline ends came to 12 bases. The CDR3 reads CASSLESGSKTQYF. The CDR3 DNA follows: TGTGCCAGCAGCTTAGAATCCGGGAGTAAGACCCAGTACTTC.

This clonotype has a count of ten or more. V is TRBV4-1 and J is TRBJ1-5; TRBD1 might be the D (5 bases). Germline V gene data show CDR1 as MGHRA and CDR2 as YSYEKL. Trimming removed 0 bases from V and 4 bases from J, with 10 bases in between. The CDR3 runs to 15 residues. The CDR3 is CASSQDNGGNQPQHF. The CDR3 nucleotides are TGCGCCAGCAGCCAAGATAATGGGGGAAATCAGCCCCAGCATTTT.

This clonotype was found many times. The rearrangement joins TRBV11-1 to TRBJ2-3; D is possibly TRBD1 (5 bases). The CDR3 consists of 13 residues. The V and J ends lost 5 bases and 2 bases respectively, with 8 bases between them. CDR1 is SGHAT, CDR2 FQDESV, per germline (reference sequence). DNA of the CDR3: TGTGCCAGCAGCACGACAGCCACAGATACGCAGTATTTT. This encodes CASSTTATDTQYF.

The sample holds many counts of this clonotype. V usage is TRBV9 and J usage is TRBJ1-4; D not certain. CDR1 and CDR2 from the germline V gene are SGDLS and YYNGEE. The V and J ends lost 4 bases and 4 bases respectively, with 8 bases between them. The CDR3 contains 13 residues. CDR3 sequence reads: CASSRTLNEKLFF. The CDR3 region has the DNA TGTGCCAGCAGCAGAACTCTTAATGAAAAACTGTTTTTT.

This clonotype was counted ten times or more. The chain joins TRBV4-1 to TRBJ1-6; D ambiguous. V gave up 1 base and J gave up 5 bases, with 9 bases separating them. CDR1 is MGHRA and CDR2 is YSYEKL in the germline V gene. The CDR3 extends over 15 amino acids. The CDR3 loop reads CASSQVGRDNSPLHF. CDR3 sequence (DNA): TGCGCCAGCAGCCAAGTGGGCCGAGATAATTCACCCCTCCACTTT.

This clonotype has ten or more counts. The V and J genes are TRBV5-1 and TRBJ2-1, with D possibly matching TRBD2 (6 bases). CDR1 is SGHRS and CDR2 is YFSETQ in the germline V gene. The CDR3 sequence is 15 residues long. Trimming left V 6 bases short and J 7 bases short, with 20 bases between. CDR3 sequence reads: CASKVLVGGLNEQFF. CDR3 nucleotide sequence: TGCGCCAGCAAAGTCCTCGTGGGGGGATTAAATGAGCAGTTCTTC.

Ten or more counts support this clonotype. The rearrangement uses TRBV6-5 and TRBJ2-2; D ambiguous. The CDR3 covers 14 residues. Trimming took 7 bases from V and 4 from J, leaving 13 bases between them. The germline CDR1 and CDR2 sequences are MNHEY and SVGAGI. CDR3 in DNA: TGTGCCAGCACCGACGTGGGTTCCACCGGGGAGCTGTTTTTT. Its protein product is CASTDVGSTGELFF.

This clonotype was recorded many times. The chain couples TRBV18 to TRBJ2-3; the match to TRBD1 covers 8 bases. The junction had 2 bases not matched to a gene; V was cut back by 3 bases and J by 0 bases. Germline V gene data show CDR1 as KGHSH and CDR2 as LQKENI. This CDR3 spans 15 amino acids. CDR3 amino acids: CASSPQGASTDTQYF. The CDR3 DNA reads TGTGCCAGCTCACCCCAGGGGGCCAGCACAGATACGCAGTATTTT.

This clonotype showed up many times. The rearrangement joins TRBV5-1 to TRBJ2-3, with D hard to call. This CDR3 is built from 15 residues. Trimming cost V 2 bases and J 2 bases, with 12 bases left between them. Germline lookup yields CDR1 SGHRS and CDR2 YFSETQ. The CDR3 region is CASSFSQRTTDTQYF. DNA for the CDR3: TGCGCCAGCAGCTTCTCCCAGCGCACCACAGATACGCAGTATTTT.

This clonotype was detected many times. The genes are TRBV21-1 and TRBJ1-4; TRBD1, the D gene given by the table, was not confirmed from the DNA. TRBV21-1 is termed a pseudogene. The CDR3 is 16 residues long. This CDR3 is CASSKAPGIRNEKLFF. The CDR3 nucleotides are TGTGCCAGCAGCAAAGCTCCCGGCATACGTAATGAAAAACTGTTTTTT.

This clonotype appeared many times. CDR3 sequence (DNA): TGTGCCTGGAGTCCCGGGGGGATAACCTACGAGCAGTACTTC. Encoded protein: CAWSPGGITYEQYF. The V call is TRBV30, the J call TRBJ2-7; 7 bases map to TRBD2. This CDR3 is built from 14 residues. V lost 2 bases and J lost 2; bases outside the gene matches: 6. Looked up from germline, CDR1 is GTSNPN and CDR2 is SVGIG (reference sequence). The full variable domain, rest sourced from reference TRBV30 and TRBJ2-7, is SQTIHQWPATLVQPVGSPLSLECTVEGTSNPNLYWYRQAAGRGLQLLFYSVGIGQISSEVPQNLSASRPQDRQFILSSKKLLLSDSGFYLCAWSPGGITYEQYFGPGTRLTVT.

This clonotype was detected many times. The rearrangement links TRBV5-1 to TRBJ2-3; D tentatively reads TRBD1 or TRBD2 (5 bases each). The CDR3 totals 16 residues. With 0 bases removed from V and 1 base from J, the gap between germline ends came to 12 bases. From germline, CDR1 is SGHRS and CDR2 YFSETQ. CDR3 region: CASSLGVRDRTDTQYF. The CDR3, as DNA: TGCGCCAGCAGCTTGGGGGTCCGGGACCGCACAGATACGCAGTATTTT.

This clonotype came up many times. V gene TRBV7-8 combines with J gene TRBJ2-3; TRBD1 might be the D (6 bases). The germline CDR1 and CDR2 sequences are SGHVS and FQNEAQ. Trimming removed 5 bases at V and 8 bases at J, with 8 bases between. CDR3 length: 11 amino acids. The CDR3 reads CASSIQGTQYF. CDR3 DNA sequence: TGTGCCAGCAGCATACAGGGTACGCAGTATTTT. Variable domain in full (rest from reference TRBV7-8 and TRBJ2-3): GAGVSQSPRYKVAKRGQDVALRCDPISGHVSLFWYQQALGQGPEFLTYFQNEAQLDKSGLPSDRFFAERPEGSVSTLKIQRTQQEDSAVYLCASSIQGTQYFGPGTRLTVL.